This TCR beta chain was recovered during a study of shared clonotypes between healthy human individuals (TCRdb year 2020). With respect to the entire study: The cohort comprised two women and a few men aged 18 to 49 years. Each donor's leukapheresis produced roughly between about 0.9 and 9.5 billion PBMCs. To estimate repertoire size and how much clonotypes are shared between individuals, the study performed deep sequencing of blood TCR repertoires from five healthy adults. Different laboratories and diverse techniques were used to prepare libraries and sequence TCR repertoires, to increase sequencing depth and limit assay-specific biases. For each donor, CD4 naive and CD4 memory were each given three plates, CD8 naive was given two plates, and CD8 memory was given one plate.

CDR3 length: 16 amino acids, cysteine to phenylalanine. Just the 48-base CDR3 DNA is kept, in frame starting at base 1. Per the germline V gene (reference sequence), LNHDA is the CDR1 and SQIVND is the CDR2. V is shortened by 3 bases, J by 1 base, and the region joining them spans 10 bases. The donors were healthy, HIV-negative adults with no recently reported acute infections or vaccinations. Only Caucasian adults living in Nashville, Tennessee, USA were represented among the donors. CD4+ T cells were enriched by magnetic negative selection; naive cells were then positively selected on CD45RA, and the negative fraction formed the memory subset. Blood was obtained by leukapheresis, after which PBMCs were separated by Ficoll-Histopaque density gradient centrifugation and cryopreserved in liquid nitrogen vapor phase. Analytical flow cytometry was used to check the purity and quantity of each magnetically sorted T cell population. From each sorted fraction, genomic DNA was isolated and quantified by UV absorbance on a Nanodrop 2000c.

Note on this clone: Its cognate antigen has yet to be identified. Per-nucleotide qualities are absent, and no much larger clonotype sits a single base away.

Findings and caveats that apply to the study as a whole: Estimated clonotype richness was generally larger for naive than for memory subsets. Because the study included only a small number of donors, the genetic and exposure-history diversity represented was limited. Sampling was restricted to blood, and TCR repertoires in tissues likely differ from the TCR repertoires found in blood. When several donors were compared, the shared fraction of clonotypes was roughly 5% for naive CD4, roughly 3.3% for naive CD8, 2% to 2.5% for memory CD4, and 0.3% to 0.5% for memory CD8. Pairwise subsampling indicated that sequencing depth was expected to affect the degree of clonotype sharing among donors. Incomplete sequencing was indicated by rarefaction of sorted-subset datasets, despite the large sequencing depth. Clonotypes shared by all four sorted-subset donors showed higher generation probabilities than non-shared clonotypes.

Using the deep immunoSEQ assay, multiplex PCR amplified TCR CDR3 regions from genomic DNA. Extracted genomic DNA from each cell subset was spread evenly across all wells of several immunoSEQ 96-well plates, with each plate serving as a replicate. For sorted subsets, about 200 ng genomic DNA, equal to tens of thousands of T cell genomes, was loaded into each replicate PCR. Purified libraries were measured with a Qubit 3.0 fluorometer, size-checked on a Bioanalyzer 2100, and measured again with the KAPA Library Quantification kit. Every immunoSEQ 96-well plate was sequenced on a separate single-read 150-cycle Illumina NextSeq 550 flow cell. Per the authors' processing: Because only junctional sequences without quality scores were contained in the immunoSEQ output, filtering matching that applied to full-length reads could not be performed. Sequences were annotated with PyIR, a Python wrapper for IgBLAST v1.9, using IMGT germline references to assign V/J genes and CDR3. Reads were filtered out if the reads had weak V/J assignments (E-value above 1e-6), no CDR3, stop codons, out-of-frame junctions, or ambiguous translated residues. V3J clonotypes were defined as sequences sharing an identical inferred V gene, J gene, and CDR3 amino acid sequence. The percentage overlap between two repertoires was calculated by dividing the number of shared unique clonotypes by the size of the smaller repertoire. RTK rarefaction, the Chao1 estimator, and Recon v2.1 estimates of unobserved clonotypes were used to assess repertoire richness. For all TCRbeta clonotypes obtained by the gDNA method from a few donors, generation probabilities were computed with OLGA. TCRdb obtained this table from immuneACCESS and retained in-frame rearrangements with V and J assigned. These tables miss some clones; where compared with another copy, unresolved V genes account for less than half of the shortfall, and the remainder is unexplained. Clonal size and the V and J genes are those of that table, whereas D and trimming came from the DNA. Counted in this sample were around 700,000 clones; 72% of them appeared once. 1.8% of the sample comes from the top ten.

The chain uses TRBV19 and TRBJ2-6, with TRBD1 as a weak D call on 6 bases. Sequenced: memory CD4+ T cells sorted from blood. Sample cell subset or site, as interpreted from the label and publication: CD45RA-negative fraction. The sequence came from a woman younger than 45 in good health. CDR3 loop: CASSIPRGSGANVLTF. The DNA sequence follows: TGTGCCAGTAGTATCCCCAGGGGTTCTGGGGCCAACGTCCTGACTTTC.